This T cell receptor (beta chain) was retrieved from a study of PD-1 blockade in classical Hodgkin lymphoma. In germline, CDR1 is SGHAT, CDR2 FQNNGV. V was pared by 6 bases and J by 6 bases, with 15 bases between. The CDR3 extends over 14 amino acids. There was relapse after autologous stem cell transplantation in every patient, and there was variation in brentuximab vedotin exposure. Of note for this clone: Distinct nucleotide sequences in the sample also encode this CDR3.

Repertoires were generated with immunoSEQ multiplex PCR, while TCRdb's copy carries only in-frame clones and drops some. Of 55,000 to 75,000 clones in the sample, over 55% were seen once. The starting material was peripheral blood mononuclear cells (PBMCs), obtained before the second cycle of nivolumab. The TCR was taken from a human donor with classical Hodgkin lymphoma. This rearrangement joins TRBV11-2 to TRBJ2-1, with D unresolved. The CDR3 protein is CASRLMEQANEQFF. DNA for the CDR3: TGTGCCAGCAGGCTTATGGAGCAAGCCAATGAGCAGTTCTTC.